Listed here are 9 T cell receptor beta chains from one sample, sequenced in a study of type 1 regulatory T cells. TCRdb recomputed calls from the reads with MiXCR, one row per CDR3 protein. The table lists about 65,000 distinct CDR3 sequences, around 49% of them singletons. These TCRs are of unknown antigen specificity. The material sequenced was cultured non-Tr1 T cells, either the whole culture or a sorted T cell fraction (not recorded which). The receptors were gathered from a human donor in good health.

A few counts support this clonotype. This chain joins TRBV18 and TRBJ2-7; 10 bases agree with TRBD2. After removal of 0 bases from V and 5 bases from J, the junction contained 4 bases not matched to a gene. CDR3 length equals 15 residues. Germline V lookup: CDR1 KGHSH, CDR2 LQKENI. This chain's CDR3 is CASSPPGLAMNEQYF. The CDR3 DNA reads TGTGCCAGCTCACCACCGGGACTAGCGATGAACGAGCAGTACTTC.

The chain links TRBV20-1 to TRBJ1-5, with D unclear. Germline V gene data show CDR1 as DFQATT and CDR2 as SNEGSKA (reference sequence). The V gene lost 3 bases and the J gene lost 4 bases, with 16 bases spanning the gap. The CDR3 contains 15 residues. CDR3 protein: CSARRIGGRNQPQHF. CDR3 coding DNA: TGCAGTGCTAGGCGAATAGGAGGTAGGAATCAGCCCCAGCATTTT.

A few counts support this clonotype. This chain uses TRBV6-2 or TRBV6-3 with TRBJ2-4; D is unclear. Trimming removed 5 bases from V and 4 bases from J, with 18 bases in between. The CDR3 has 16 residues. Germline assignment: CDR1 MNHEY and CDR2 SVGEGT. Written as DNA, the CDR3 is TGTGCCAGCAGTCCACGGTTTCTCGCTCTAAAAAACATTCAGTACTTC. This sequence encodes CASSPRFLALKNIQYF.

A note on this clonotype: Compared with germline, one end of the junction differs, possibly owing to a read error. The chain uses TRBV6-6 and TRBJ2-7; 11 positions match TRBD2. This CDR3 is 16 amino acids long. The V gene's germline CDR1 is MNHNY and CDR2 SVGAGI (reference sequence). The CDR3 protein is CASSYSRLAGTYGQYF. The CDR3 nucleotides are TGTGCCAGCAGTTACTCCCGACTAGCGGGGACCTACGGGCAGTACTTC.

The rearrangement uses TRBV18 and TRBJ1-6; the match to TRBD1 covers 9 bases. CDR1 and CDR2 from the germline V gene are KGHSH and LQKENI. The CDR3 has 17 amino acids. The ends lost 2 bases at V and 6 bases at J; junction bases unmatched: 8. The CDR3 loop reads CASSPSGQGPVNSPLHF. As DNA, the CDR3 is TGTGCCAGCTCACCATCGGGACAGGGACCGGTTAATTCACCCCTCCACTTT.

This sequence joins TRBV5-1 and TRBJ2-1; 8 nucleotides agree with TRBD1. V lost 4 bases and J lost 9; bases outside the gene matches: 15. The CDR3 runs to 16 residues. CDR1 is SGHRS, CDR2 YFSETQ, per germline. The CDR3 here is CASSQNGQGRGGEQFF. DNA for the CDR3: TGCGCCAGCAGCCAAAATGGACAGGGACGTGGTGGTGAGCAGTTCTTC.

This clonotype came up a few times. The chain is built from TRBV7-2 and TRBJ2-3, with 11 nucleotides matching TRBD2. Unmatched junction bases numbered 3, after V lost 2 bases and J lost 5 bases. Germline V gene sequence: CDR1 SGHTA, CDR2 FQGNSA. CDR3 length: 15 amino acids. The CDR3 coding sequence is TGTGCCAGCAGCTTAACTAGCGGGGGCGGAGATACGCAGTATTTT. Its protein product is CASSLTSGGGDTQYF.

The chain couples TRBV5-6 to TRBJ2-7, with a possible D match to TRBD2 (7 bases). The CDR3 consists of 13 residues. CDR1 and CDR2 (germline): SGHDT, YYEEEE. Trimming left V 4 bases short and J 7 bases short, with 15 bases between. Here the CDR3 DNA reads TGTGCCAGCAGCCGCGCGGGGGCGAGTGAGCAGTACTTC. This codes for CASSRAGASEQYF.

The chain recombines TRBV3-1 with TRBJ1-3; D is uncertain. The CDR3 consists of 13 residues. V lost 0 bases to trimming and J lost 4 bases, with 4 bases between them. From germline, CDR1 is LGHDT and CDR2 YNNKEL (reference sequence). The CDR3 reads CASSQDWGNTIYF. CDR3 DNA: TGTGCCAGCAGCCAAGATTGGGGAAACACCATATATTTT.